One sample yielded the 20 T cell receptor beta chains listed below, sequenced in a study of T cell repertoires in cytomegalovirus infection. TCRdb itself ran the reads through MiXCR, one entry per CDR3 protein. The sample carries around 440,000 distinct CDR3 sequences, around 10% recorded once. Sequencing input: PBMCs. The receptors shown here come from a human donor in good health (CMV status not recorded). Some clones in this sample may be carry-over from other donors' samples.

This clonotype was seen repeatedly, ten times or more. The rearrangement uses TRBV11-2 and TRBJ1-1, with a weak D call TRBD1 (5 bases). CDR3 length: 16 amino acids. V dropped 1 base and J dropped 10 bases, with 22 bases sitting between them. Germline CDR1 reads SGHAT; CDR2 reads FQNNGV. The chain's CDR3 is CASSLGGEAGMRGAFF. The CDR3 region has the DNA TGTGCCAGCAGCTTAGGGGGCGAAGCGGGAATGAGGGGAGCTTTCTTT.

J is TRBJ1-1 and V is TRBV29-1, with TRBD1 as a possible D gene (5 bases). The germline V gene encodes CDR1 SQVTM and CDR2 ANQGSEA. There are 13 residues in the CDR3. Between the trimmed V and J ends, which lost 6 bases and 5 bases, there was a span of 16 bases. In DNA, the CDR3 is TGCAGCGTCGCACGGGGGACGGGGACTGAAGCTTTCTTT. Protein product: CSVARGTGTEAFF.

This clonotype has at least ten counts. The rearrangement joins TRBV5-4 to TRBJ2-7; 13 bases are a match to TRBD2. CDR1 and CDR2 from the germline V gene are SGHNT and YYREEE (reference sequence). V trimming: 5 bases; J trimming: 5 bases; junction bases outside the gene matches: 10. The CDR3 extends over 16 amino acids. The CDR3 reads CASSPPTSGRGNEQYF. CDR3 coding DNA: TGTGCCAGCAGTCCCCCAACTAGCGGGAGGGGTAACGAGCAGTACTTC.

Here the CDR3 DNA reads TGTGCCAGCAGCCACTGGACAGGGAGCACAGATACGCAGTATTTT. Protein sequence: CASSHWTGSTDTQYF. The chain combines TRBV14 with TRBJ2-3; 8 bases line up with TRBD1. CDR1 and CDR2 (germline): SGHDN, FVKESK. CDR3 length: 15 residues. With V trimmed by 3 bases and J by 0 bases, 2 bases remained unmatched.

This clonotype was seen more than once but under ten times. This sequence joins TRBV7-9 and TRBJ1-1, with D possibly TRBD1 on 6 matching bases. CDR3 length equals 14 residues. The germline V gene has CDR1 SEHNR and CDR2 FQNEAQ (reference sequence). V dropped 7 bases and J dropped 0 bases, with 12 bases sitting between them. CDR3 coding DNA: TGTGCCAGCATGGCAGGGGCCATGAACACTGAAGCTTTCTTT. Its protein product is CASMAGAMNTEAFF.

This clonotype has at least ten counts. This rearrangement joins TRBV11-2 to TRBJ2-2; D ambiguous. The CDR3 runs 13 residues. V lost 3 bases and J 4 bases, leaving 6 bases between the germline ends. The germline CDR1 and CDR2 sequences are SGHAT and FQNNGV. This CDR3 reads CASSLTSTGELFF. The CDR3 DNA reads TGTGCCAGCAGCTTGACCTCCACCGGGGAGCTGTTTTTT.

This clonotype was observed a few times. V and J are TRBV29-1 and TRBJ2-7; 12 bases line up with TRBD1. The germline gives CDR1 SQVTM, CDR2 ANQGSEA. V shed 4 bases and J 4 bases; nucleotides not matched to a gene: 2. This CDR3 spans 13 amino acids. CDR3 sequence: CSVGGQGAYEQYF. The CDR3 DNA sequence: TGCAGCGTTGGGGGACAGGGGGCTTACGAGCAGTACTTC.

The chain is built from TRBV19 and TRBJ1-1, with TRBD1 as a possible D gene (6 bases). From germline, CDR1 is LNHDA and CDR2 SQIVND (reference sequence). This CDR3 contains 13 residues. Trimming shortened V by 10 bases and J by 10 bases, and 22 bases separated the two germline ends. The CDR3 DNA sequence: TGTGCCACCTGTCCCCACAGGGTCAACGTAGCTTTCTTT. Encoded protein: CATCPHRVNVAFF.

This clonotype was detected many times. CDR3 bases: TGTGCCAGCAGTCTCCAATCGGGAAACACTGAAGCTTTCTTT. Translated: CASSLQSGNTEAFF. This chain links TRBV5-4 with TRBJ1-1; D remains ambiguous. This CDR3 is built from 14 residues. V gave up 5 bases and J gave up 2 bases, with 13 bases separating them. Per the germline V gene, CDR1 is SGHNT and CDR2 is YYREEE (reference sequence).

This clonotype was found many times. V usage is TRBV6-1 and J usage is TRBJ1-1; D call uncertain. This CDR3 is 11 amino acids long. From germline, CDR1 is MNHNS and CDR2 SASEGT. Deletions cut 10 bases from V and 5 bases from J, with 11 bases between. The CDR3 reads CATRTRTEAFF. The CDR3 nucleotides are TGTGCCACCCGGACGAGGACTGAAGCTTTCTTT.

This clonotype has a handful of counts. The gene calls are TRBV5-1 and TRBJ1-1, with a possible D match to TRBD1 (6 bases). The germline gives CDR1 SGHRS, CDR2 YFSETQ. V dropped 4 bases and J dropped 1 base, with 17 bases sitting between them. The CDR3 length is 16 residues. As DNA, the CDR3 is TGCGCCAGCAGCCCTGGGTGGACAGATTCGAACACTGAAGCTTTCTTT. Protein: CASSPGWTDSNTEAFF.

This clonotype has a count of ten or more. This chain joins TRBV6-5 and TRBJ2-1; a weak D match, TRBD2 (6 bases). Germline values: CDR1 MNHEY, CDR2 SVGAGI. Trimming left V 0 bases short and J 8 bases short, with 17 bases between. The CDR3 is made up of 16 amino acids. This CDR3 is CASSYSRVRRGDEQFF. CDR3 in DNA: TGTGCCAGCAGTTACTCAAGGGTTAGGCGGGGAGATGAGCAGTTCTTC.

This clonotype came up many times. This sequence joins TRBV7-8 and TRBJ2-7, with D uncertain. Looked up from germline, CDR1 is SGHVS and CDR2 is FQNEAQ. With 1 base removed from V and 7 bases from J, the gap between germline ends came to 23 bases. The CDR3 consists of 17 residues. CDR3 coding DNA: TGTGCCAGCAGCTTAGAGGGCGTCCAGGCGGTGAGAGTAGAGCAGTACTTC. Translating it yields CASSLEGVQAVRVEQYF.

This clonotype was seen more than once but under ten times. The J gene is TRBJ1-5, the V gene TRBV15, with TRBD1 as a possible D gene (5 bases). Trimming removed 5 bases from V and 7 bases from J, with 12 bases in between. CDR3 size: 13 residues. Germline CDR1 LNHNV, CDR2 YYDKDF (reference sequence). In DNA form, the CDR3 reads TGTGCCACCAGCTGGGGGAGTGGACAGCCCCAGCATTTT. This translates into CATSWGSGQPQHF.

This clonotype has at least ten counts. The chain is built from TRBV7-3 and TRBJ2-5, with TRBD2 as a possible D gene (6 bases). Trimming removed 3 bases at V and 5 bases at J, with 10 bases between. CDR3 length: 13 amino acids. CDR1 is SGHTA, CDR2 FQGTGA, per germline. This CDR3 reads CASSFSAGETQYF. CDR3 DNA sequence: TGTGCCAGCAGCTTCAGCGCGGGGGAGACCCAGTACTTC.

The rearrangement links TRBV23-1 to TRBJ2-2; TRBD1 aligns across 8 bases. TRBV23-1 has ORF status, its function being uncertain. CDR3 length: 19 residues. V shed 2 bases, J shed 1 base, and the junction held 12 bases outside the gene matches. The CDR3 coding sequence is TGCGCCAGCAGTCAAAATCTAATGCCGGGACAGGAGAACACCGGGGAGCTGTTTTTT. It is translated as CASSQNLMPGQENTGELFF.

There are many counts of this clonotype. This chain links TRBV29-1 with TRBJ2-1; 15 bases are shared with TRBD2. After removal of 4 bases from V and 9 bases from J, the junction contained 4 bases not matched to a gene. CDR1 and CDR2 (germline): SQVTM, ANQGSEA. The CDR3 is 14 residues long. The CDR3: CSVGGGLAGGEQFF. CDR3 DNA sequence: TGCAGCGTTGGAGGGGGACTAGCGGGGGGTGAGCAGTTCTTC.

This clonotype was seen ten or more times. The rearrangement uses TRBV7-8 and TRBJ2-1, with D tentatively TRBD2 (6 bases). The length of the CDR3 is 16 residues. Germline loops: CDR1 SGHVS, CDR2 FQNEAQ. V was trimmed by 5 bases and J by 3 bases, leaving 17 bases between them. DNA of the CDR3: TGTGCCAGCAGCCTTAGCAGGGAGGTGTACTACAATGAGCAGTTCTTC. It yields the protein CASSLSREVYYNEQFF.

This chain uses TRBV12-3 or TRBV12-4 with TRBJ2-1, with D possibly TRBD2 on 5 matching bases. V dropped 6 bases and J dropped 4 bases, with 19 bases sitting between them. The CDR3 spans 16 residues. In DNA form, the CDR3 reads TGTGCCAGCAGCCGCGTTGGGCGGGTGGTTTACAATGAGCAGTTCTTC. This encodes CASSRVGRVVYNEQFF.

This chain connects TRBV5-8 to TRBJ1-4; 9 bases match TRBD1. Germline assignment: CDR1 SGHTS and CDR2 YDEGEE. The CDR3 is 14 residues long. V was pared by 3 bases and J by 8 bases, with 5 bases of the junction left unmatched. The CDR3: CASSSPGTGEKLFF. The CDR3 DNA reads as TGTGCCAGCAGCTCCCCAGGGACAGGGGAAAAACTGTTTTTT.